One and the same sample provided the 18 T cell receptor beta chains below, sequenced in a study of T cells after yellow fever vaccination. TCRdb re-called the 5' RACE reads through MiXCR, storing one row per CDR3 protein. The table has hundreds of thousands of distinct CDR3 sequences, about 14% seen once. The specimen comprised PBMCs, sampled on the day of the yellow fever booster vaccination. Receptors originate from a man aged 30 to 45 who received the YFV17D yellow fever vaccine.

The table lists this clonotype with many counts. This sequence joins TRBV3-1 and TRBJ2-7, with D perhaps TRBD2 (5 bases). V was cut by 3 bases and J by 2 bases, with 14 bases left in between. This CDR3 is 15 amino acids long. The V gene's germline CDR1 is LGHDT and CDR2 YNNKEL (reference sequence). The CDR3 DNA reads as TGTGCCAGCAGCCACCGGGGAGCTAGGCCCTACGAGCAGTACTTC. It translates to CASSHRGARPYEQYF.

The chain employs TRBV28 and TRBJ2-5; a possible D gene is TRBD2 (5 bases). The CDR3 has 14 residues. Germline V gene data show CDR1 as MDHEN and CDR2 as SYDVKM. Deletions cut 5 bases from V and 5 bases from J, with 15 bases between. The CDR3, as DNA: TGTGCCAGCAGTGAACCCGGCGGGCGGGAGACCCAGTACTTC. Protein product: CASSEPGGRETQYF. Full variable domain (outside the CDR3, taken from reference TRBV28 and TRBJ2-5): DVKVTQSSRYLVKRTGEKVFLECVQDMDHENMFWYRQDPGLGLRLIYFSYDVKMKEKGDIPEGYSVSREKKERFSLILESASTNQTSMYLCASSEPGGRETQYFGPGTRLLVL.

The DNA of the CDR3 is TGTGCCAGCAGCCGTATAGGGCCTTACGCCTCCTACAATGAGCAGTTCTTC. Protein: CASSRIGPYASYNEQFF. The chain links TRBV3-1 to TRBJ2-1; D is ambiguous. The V gene's germline CDR1 is LGHDT and CDR2 YNNKEL (reference sequence). The ends were cut back, 4 bases at V and 0 bases at J, with 16 bases in the middle. The CDR3 runs to 17 residues.

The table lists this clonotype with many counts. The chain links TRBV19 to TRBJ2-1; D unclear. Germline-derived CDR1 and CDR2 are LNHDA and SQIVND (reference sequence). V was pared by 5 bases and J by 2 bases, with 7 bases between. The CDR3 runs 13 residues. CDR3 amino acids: CASSLMPYNEQFF. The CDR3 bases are TGTGCCAGTAGTCTAATGCCCTACAATGAGCAGTTCTTC.

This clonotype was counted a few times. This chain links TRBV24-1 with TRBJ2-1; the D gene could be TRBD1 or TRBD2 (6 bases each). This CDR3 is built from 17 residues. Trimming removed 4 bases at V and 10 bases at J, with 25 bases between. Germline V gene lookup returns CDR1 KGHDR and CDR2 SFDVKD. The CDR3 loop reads CATSDPQPGDSRGEQFF. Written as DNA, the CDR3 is TGTGCCACCAGTGACCCCCAGCCAGGGGATAGCCGGGGGGAGCAGTTCTTC.

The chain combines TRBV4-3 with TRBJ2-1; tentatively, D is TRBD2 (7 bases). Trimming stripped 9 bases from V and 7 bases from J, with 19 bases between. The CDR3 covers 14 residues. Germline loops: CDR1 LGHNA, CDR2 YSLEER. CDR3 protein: CARSQDKGGNEQFF. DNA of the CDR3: TGCGCCAGAAGTCAGGACAAGGGGGGGAATGAGCAGTTCTTC.

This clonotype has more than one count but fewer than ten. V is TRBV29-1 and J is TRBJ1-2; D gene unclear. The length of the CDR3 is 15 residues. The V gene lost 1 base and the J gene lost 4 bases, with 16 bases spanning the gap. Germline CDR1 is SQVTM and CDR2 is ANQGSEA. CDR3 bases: TGCAGCGTTGAAGGGGGAGTGGGATTTTCCTATGGCTACACCTTC. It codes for CSVEGGVGFSYGYTF.

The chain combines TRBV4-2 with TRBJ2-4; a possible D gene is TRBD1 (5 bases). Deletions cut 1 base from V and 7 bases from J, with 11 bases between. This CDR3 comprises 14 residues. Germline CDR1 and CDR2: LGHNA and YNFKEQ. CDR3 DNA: TGTGCCAGCAGCCAAGGGGCAGGGATGAACATTCAGTACTTC. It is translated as CASSQGAGMNIQYF.

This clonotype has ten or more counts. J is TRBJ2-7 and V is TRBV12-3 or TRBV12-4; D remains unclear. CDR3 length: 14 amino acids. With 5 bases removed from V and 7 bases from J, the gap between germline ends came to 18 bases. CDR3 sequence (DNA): TGTGCCAGCAGTCCCGTTCCCGAAAAAGCGGAGCAGTACTTC. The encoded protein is CASSPVPEKAEQYF.

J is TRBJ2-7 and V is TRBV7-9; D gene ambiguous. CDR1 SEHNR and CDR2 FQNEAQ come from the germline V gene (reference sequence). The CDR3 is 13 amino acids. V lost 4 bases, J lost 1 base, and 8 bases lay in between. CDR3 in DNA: TGTGCCAGCAGCTCGACGGTATCCTACGAGCAGTACTTC. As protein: CASSSTVSYEQYF.

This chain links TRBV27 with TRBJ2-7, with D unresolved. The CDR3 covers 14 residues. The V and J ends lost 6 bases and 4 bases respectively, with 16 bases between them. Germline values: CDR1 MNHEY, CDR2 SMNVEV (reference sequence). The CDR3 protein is CASSHGRISYEQYF. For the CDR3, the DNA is TGTGCCAGCAGCCACGGACGGATCAGTTACGAGCAGTACTTC.

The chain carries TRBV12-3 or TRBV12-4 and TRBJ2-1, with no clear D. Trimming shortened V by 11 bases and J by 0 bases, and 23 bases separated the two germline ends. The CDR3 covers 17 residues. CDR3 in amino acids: CAFSLGLVFSSYNEQFF. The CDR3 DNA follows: TGTGCCTTCAGTTTAGGGCTCGTCTTCAGCTCCTACAATGAGCAGTTCTTC.

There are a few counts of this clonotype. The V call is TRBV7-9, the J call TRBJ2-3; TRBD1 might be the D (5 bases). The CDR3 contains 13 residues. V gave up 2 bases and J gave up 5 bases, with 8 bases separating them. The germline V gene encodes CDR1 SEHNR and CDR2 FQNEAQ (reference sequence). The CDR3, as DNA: TGTGCCAGCAGCTTAACAGGACGAGATACGCAGTATTTT. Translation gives CASSLTGRDTQYF.

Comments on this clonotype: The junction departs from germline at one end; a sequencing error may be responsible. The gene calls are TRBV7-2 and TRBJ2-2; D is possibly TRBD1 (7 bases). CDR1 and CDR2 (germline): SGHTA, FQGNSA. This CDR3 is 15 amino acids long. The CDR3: CASSPEGAFGGKLFF. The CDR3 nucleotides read TGTGCCAGCAGCCCAGAGGGGGCTTTCGGCGGGAAGCTGTTTTTT.

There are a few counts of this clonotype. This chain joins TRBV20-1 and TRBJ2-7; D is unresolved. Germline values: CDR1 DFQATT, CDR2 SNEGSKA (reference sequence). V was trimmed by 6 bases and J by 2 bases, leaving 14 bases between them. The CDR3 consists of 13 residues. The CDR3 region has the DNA TGCAGTGCGACCGATGCGGAACCCTACGAGCAGTACTTC. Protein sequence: CSATDAEPYEQYF.

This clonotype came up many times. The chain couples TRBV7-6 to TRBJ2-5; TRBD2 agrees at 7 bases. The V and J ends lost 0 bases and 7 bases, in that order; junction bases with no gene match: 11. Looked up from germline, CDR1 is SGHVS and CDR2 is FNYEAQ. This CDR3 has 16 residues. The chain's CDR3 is CASSLAPSGSLGTQYF. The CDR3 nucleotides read TGTGCCAGCAGCTTAGCGCCTAGCGGAAGCCTCGGGACCCAGTACTTC.

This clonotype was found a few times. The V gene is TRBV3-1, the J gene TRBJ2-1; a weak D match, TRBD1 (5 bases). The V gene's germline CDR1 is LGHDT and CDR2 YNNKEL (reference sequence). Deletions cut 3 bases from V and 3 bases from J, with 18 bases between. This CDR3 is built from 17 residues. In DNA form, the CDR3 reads TGTGCCAGCAGCCATGTGTCTGGTAGGGGCTACTACAATGAGCAGTTCTTC. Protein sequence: CASSHVSGRGYYNEQFF.

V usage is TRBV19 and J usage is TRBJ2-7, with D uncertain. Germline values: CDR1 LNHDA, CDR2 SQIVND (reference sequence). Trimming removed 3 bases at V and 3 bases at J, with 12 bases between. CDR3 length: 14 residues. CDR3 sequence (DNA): TGTGCCAGTAGTATTCGCACTACAAGCTACGAGCAGTACTTC. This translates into CASSIRTTSYEQYF.